The 15 T cell receptor beta chains in this list originate from one sample, sequenced in a study of blood T cell repertoires in COVID-19. Sequenced by immunoSEQ multiplex PCR; TCRdb stores in-frame clones only, minus some. Of 95,000 to 150,000 clones listed, 84% were seen once; the top ten hold 3.9%. The sequenced sample was PBMCs or T cells enriched from blood (not recorded which). These receptor sequences come from a woman under 40 who had recovered from COVID-19.

This clone appeared a few times. The rearrangement links TRBV7-2 to TRBJ2-7; TRBD2 might be the D (7 bases). There are 16 residues in the CDR3. The V end lost 3 bases, the J end lost 6 bases, and 21 bases lay between the germline ends. Germline CDR1 SGHTA, CDR2 FQGNSA. The CDR3 DNA follows: TGTGCCAGCAGCTTGCGGCTAAGCGCGGGGGCAGCCGAGCAGTACTTC. Amino acid sequence: CASSLRLSAGAAEQYF.

Comment on this clone: The sample carries other DNA sequences with the same CDR3. The chain combines TRBV18 with TRBJ2-3; no clear D gene. V was pared by 2 bases and J by 6 bases, with 9 bases between. The CDR3 contains 13 residues. The germline CDR1 and CDR2 sequences are KGHSH and LQKENI. The CDR3 sequence: CASSPSRGDTQYF. DNA of the CDR3: TGTGCCAGCTCACCATCCCGCGGCGATACGCAGTATTTT.

V and J are TRBV7-3 and TRBJ2-7, with D maybe TRBD2 (6 bases). V gave up 3 bases and J gave up 1 base, with 13 bases separating them. Germline V gene lookup returns CDR1 SGHTA and CDR2 FQGTGA. The CDR3 sequence is 15 residues long. CDR3 sequence reads: CASSLGAGLSYEQYF. The CDR3 DNA reads TGTGCCAGCAGCTTGGGTGCGGGGCTTTCCTACGAGCAGTACTTC. Full variable domain (outside the CDR3, taken from reference TRBV7-3 and TRBJ2-7): GAGVSQTPSNKVTEKGKYVELRCDPISGHTALYWYRQSLGQGPEFLIYFQGTGAADDSGLPNDRFFAVRPEGSVSTLKIQRTERGDSAVYLCASSLGAGLSYEQYFGPGTRLTVT.

As concerns this clone: This sample includes further DNA sequences coding for the same CDR3. V usage is TRBV2 and J usage is TRBJ1-2; the D gene is possibly TRBD1 (6 bases). Trimming took 6 bases from V and 3 from J, leaving 14 bases between them. Germline CDR1 is SNHLY and CDR2 is FYNNEI. This CDR3 has 14 amino acids. The CDR3 sequence is CASRQDRRDYGYTF. CDR3 DNA: TGTGCCAGCAGGCAGGACAGACGGGACTATGGCTACACCTTC.

J is TRBJ2-6 and V is TRBV4-3; no clear D gene. The CDR3 has 17 residues. V gave up 1 base and J gave up 0 bases, with 10 bases separating them. Germline V CDR1 and CDR2: LGHNA, YSLEER. The CDR3: CASSQGAGVSGANVLTF. For the CDR3, the DNA is TGCGCCAGCAGCCAAGGGGCAGGCGTCTCTGGGGCCAACGTCCTGACTTTC.

In this sample, this clone turned up once. The rearrangement uses TRBV4-1 and TRBJ1-2; 11 bases are a match to TRBD1. CDR3 length equals 15 residues. The V and J ends lost 4 bases and 8 bases, in that order; junction bases with no gene match: 9. Germline V gene data show CDR1 as MGHRA and CDR2 as YSYEKL. The chain's CDR3 is CASSLLDRGLRGYTF. DNA of the CDR3: TGCGCCAGCAGCCTCCTGGACAGGGGGCTGCGAGGCTACACCTTC.

V and J are TRBV7-9 and TRBJ2-5; D is possibly TRBD1 (5 bases). The V end was cut by 3 bases, the J end by 3 bases, with 11 bases between. Germline CDR1 reads SEHNR; CDR2 reads FQNEAQ (reference sequence). CDR3 length: 14 amino acids. The chain's CDR3 is CASSLGLIEETQYF. CDR3 DNA: TGTGCCAGCAGCTTGGGGCTCATAGAAGAGACCCAGTACTTC.

The V call is TRBV7-2, the J call TRBJ2-4; TRBD1 matches at 7 bases. V trimming: 3 bases; J trimming: 4 bases; junction bases outside the gene matches: 6. Germline CDR1 reads SGHTA; CDR2 reads FQGNSA. The length of the CDR3 is 15 residues. CDR3 in amino acids: CASSLAGTDKNIQYF. The CDR3 region has the DNA TGTGCCAGCAGCTTGGCCGGGACAGATAAAAACATTCAGTACTTC.

The chain joins TRBV12-3 or TRBV12-4 to TRBJ1-2; D perhaps matches TRBD1 (6 bases). The V end was cut by 6 bases, the J end by 12 bases, with 20 bases between. The CDR3 length is 13 residues. This CDR3 reads CASRSHGDKENTF. Written as DNA, the CDR3 is TGTGCCAGCAGGTCCCATGGGGACAAGGAGAACACCTTC.

The chain recombines TRBV11-3 with TRBJ1-6; D perhaps matches TRBD1 (5 bases). CDR3 length equals 13 residues. Looked up from germline, CDR1 is SGHNT and CDR2 is YENEEA. The V end lost 3 bases, the J end lost 10 bases, and 10 bases lay between the germline ends. CDR3 sequence: CASSFGGDSPLHF. DNA of the CDR3: TGTGCCAGCAGCTTCGGGGGGGACTCACCCCTCCACTTT.

This sequence joins TRBV4-3 and TRBJ2-1; possibly TRBD1 for D (5 bases). V dropped 0 bases and J dropped 10 bases, with 16 bases sitting between them. This CDR3 comprises 15 residues. Germline-derived CDR1 and CDR2 are LGHNA and YSLEER. Here the CDR3 reads CASSQDVLGLREQFF. The CDR3 DNA reads as TGCGCCAGCAGCCAAGATGTTCTGGGGCTGAGGGAGCAGTTCTTC.

The chain recombines TRBV6-5 with TRBJ1-6, with a weak D call TRBD1 (6 bases). This CDR3 is built from 13 residues. Germline values: CDR1 MNHEY, CDR2 SVGAGI. V gave up 9 bases and J gave up 9 bases, with 15 bases separating them. CDR3 DNA sequence: TGTGCCAGTAGGGACATCCGGAGTTCACCCCTCCACTTT. Protein product: CASRDIRSSPLHF.

The chain recombines TRBV7-3 with TRBJ1-1; 7 bases line up with TRBD1. This CDR3 has 15 residues. Unmatched junction bases numbered 8, after V lost 5 bases and J lost 2 bases. From germline, CDR1 is SGHTA and CDR2 FQGTGA. The CDR3 reads CASSAKTGTNTEAFF. In nucleotides, the CDR3 is TGTGCCAGCAGCGCGAAGACAGGGACTAACACTGAAGCTTTCTTT.

CDR3 nucleotides: TGTGCCAGCAGCTTTTCAGGACAGAACACCGGGGAGCTGTTTTTT. Translating gives CASSFSGQNTGELFF. This chain joins TRBV3-1 (or the pseudogene TRBV3-2) and TRBJ2-2; maybe TRBD1 (5 bases). Per germline, CDR1 LGHDT and CDR2 YNNKEL (reference sequence). V lost 5 bases to trimming and J lost 1 base, with 11 bases between them. This CDR3 comprises 15 residues.

The J gene is TRBJ2-1, the V gene TRBV10-3, with a tentative D call TRBD2 (7 bases). Looked up from germline, CDR1 is ENHRY and CDR2 is SYGVKD. The germline V and J ends were trimmed by 3 bases and 12 bases, with 15 bases remaining between them. The CDR3 has 13 residues. CDR3 nucleotide sequence: TGTGCCATCAGTGAAGGGGGGGTAGAAGGGCAGTTCTTC. Translating gives CAISEGGVEGQFF.